The 13 T cell receptor beta chains below come from one sample, sequenced in a study of CD8 T cells in Susac syndrome. Random-hexamer reverse transcription was applied to roughly 0.5 to 1 ug RNA. TCRdb called the immunoSEQ multiplex PCR reads again in MiXCR, with one record for every CDR3 protein. This repertoire shows 130,000 or so distinct CDR3 sequences, around 80% found once; its top ten account for roughly 0.48%. Sequencing used CD8+ T cells from PBMCs. The receptors shown here come from a human donor with multiple sclerosis.

The chain couples TRBV4-3 to TRBJ2-7; D is perhaps TRBD1 (6 bases). Trimming took 1 base from V and 2 from J, leaving 12 bases between them. CDR1 and CDR2 from the germline V gene are LGHNA and YSLEER. The CDR3 is 15 amino acids. The CDR3 here is CASSQGGTPTYEQYF. The CDR3 nucleotides are TGCGCCAGCAGCCAAGGTGGGACACCTACCTACGAGCAGTACTTC.

J is TRBJ2-1 and V is TRBV6-2 or TRBV6-3; D unclear. The V end was cut by 4 bases, the J end by 4 bases, with 8 bases between. The CDR3 runs to 13 residues. Germline CDR1 is MNHEY and CDR2 is SVGEGT. The CDR3, as DNA: TGTGCCAGCAGTTTGACACCTTACAATGAGCAGTTCTTC. Translation gives CASSLTPYNEQFF.

The rearrangement uses TRBV20-1 and TRBJ2-3, with D perhaps TRBD2 (6 bases). This CDR3 region has 16 residues. V gave up 3 bases and J gave up 3 bases, with 19 bases separating them. Germline CDR1 reads DFQATT; CDR2 reads SNEGSKA (reference sequence). The CDR3 loop is CSASPTRRVTTDTQYF. As DNA, the CDR3 is TGCAGTGCTAGCCCTACTAGGAGGGTTACTACAGATACGCAGTATTTT.

The V and J genes are TRBV6-1 and TRBJ1-1; D might be TRBD1 (5 bases). CDR3 length: 13 amino acids. The V and J ends lost 9 bases and 5 bases respectively, with 16 bases between them. CDR1 and CDR2 (germline): MNHNS, SASEGT. CDR3 in DNA: TGTGCCAGTCCGGGCTCCTGGGGGACTGAAGCTTTCTTT. This sequence encodes CASPGSWGTEAFF.

The V call is TRBV29-1, the J call TRBJ2-7; the D is unclear. Germline lookup yields CDR1 SQVTM and CDR2 ANQGSEA. CDR3 length: 13 residues. Trimming removed 5 bases from V and 1 base from J, with 12 bases in between. CDR3: CSVQLTDSYEQYV. The DNA for the CDR3 is TGCAGCGTTCAACTTACCGATTCCTACGAGCAGTACGTC.

The CDR3 DNA is TGTGCCAGCAGTTCTAGTGTCCGGGCCCAGCCCCAGCATTTT. This sequence encodes CASSSSVRAQPQHF. This chain joins TRBV27 and TRBJ1-5; D not resolved. From germline, CDR1 is MNHEY and CDR2 SMNVEV (reference sequence). The V and J ends lost 4 bases and 7 bases respectively, with 14 bases between them. The CDR3 is 14 amino acids.

J is TRBJ2-7 and V is TRBV28; D perhaps matches TRBD2 (5 bases). CDR1 is MDHEN and CDR2 is SYDVKM in the germline V gene. This CDR3 is built from 14 residues. The V and J ends lost 5 bases and 0 bases respectively, with 11 bases between them. CDR3 DNA: TGTGCCAGCAGTCCTTGGGAGATCTCCTACGAGCAGTACTTC. Translating it yields CASSPWEISYEQYF.

This sequence joins TRBV7-2 and TRBJ2-1; D may be TRBD2 (6 bases). This CDR3 is 16 amino acids long. Per the germline V gene, CDR1 is SGHTA and CDR2 is FQGNSA. Trimming shortened V by 2 bases and J by 2 bases, and 13 bases separated the two germline ends. Written as DNA, the CDR3 is TGTGCCAGCAGCTTATTGGGGTGGGGGGCCTACAATGAGCAGTTCTTC. Its protein product is CASSLLGWGAYNEQFF.

Concerning this clonotype: The junction differs from germline at one of its ends, possibly a read error. The J gene is TRBJ2-3, the V gene TRBV5-6; TRBD1 or TRBD2 may be the D gene (5 bases each). The CDR3 runs 16 residues. Germline CDR1 SGHDT, CDR2 YYEEEE. CDR3 region: CASSFHQGSATGTQYF. The DNA of the CDR3 is TGTGCCAGCAGCTTCCATCAAGGGAGTGCCACAGGTACGCAGTATTTT.

The rearrangement links TRBV7-8 to TRBJ1-5; 8 bases match TRBD1. Unmatched junction bases numbered 6, after V lost 5 bases and J lost 6 bases. From germline, CDR1 is SGHVS and CDR2 FQNEAQ. The CDR3 sequence is 14 residues long. The CDR3 is CASSGQGRFQPQHF. The CDR3 DNA sequence: TGTGCCAGCAGCGGACAGGGAAGGTTTCAGCCCCAGCATTTT.

J is TRBJ2-3 and V is TRBV12-3 or TRBV12-4; D perhaps matches TRBD1 (6 bases). The V end was cut by 6 bases, the J end by 4 bases, with 23 bases between. This CDR3 comprises 17 residues. The CDR3 DNA follows: TGTGCCAGCAGCCTGGGCCCCACAGGGTTAGGAGCAGATACGCAGTATTTT. It is translated as CASSLGPTGLGADTQYF.

This clonotype was recorded only once. This chain joins TRBV6-2 or TRBV6-3 and TRBJ1-5, with 7 bases matching TRBD1. The CDR3 covers 16 residues. Germline V lookup: CDR1 MNHEY, CDR2 SVGEGT. Unmatched junction bases numbered 9, after V lost 3 bases and J lost 4 bases. CDR3 coding DNA: TGTGCCAGCAGTTATGAACCGGGACAGATAAATCAGCCCCAGCATTTT. It encodes CASSYEPGQINQPQHF.

This clonotype was counted a single time. The chain links TRBV12-3 or TRBV12-4 to TRBJ1-2; D not certain. V was clipped by 7 bases and J by 5 bases, with 14 bases between them. The CDR3 runs 13 residues. CDR3 bases: TGTGCCAGCACCTGGGCTTCCCTATATGGCTACACCTTC. As protein: CASTWASLYGYTF.